The T cell receptor (beta chain) described here comes from a study of blood T cell repertoires in COVID-19. About the study: The United States, Italy and Spain were the sources of the acute and convalescent COVID-19 samples. T cells, B-cell-depleted T cells, or PBMCs provided the cDNA or gDNA that served as material.

This CDR3 spans 17 amino acids. V lost 1 base to trimming and J lost 1 base, with 17 bases between them. The V gene's germline CDR1 is LGHNA and CDR2 YNFKEQ. At least ten counts were recorded for this clone. Original analysis: Reference gene primers were amplified, and this amplification served to estimate nucleated cell counts. Produced via immunoSEQ multiplex PCR; TCRdb's table is partial and in-frame only. The V and J calls and clone size come from that table; D and trimming were worked out from the DNA. The table includes roughly 100,000 clones, 70% to 85% detected once. The sequenced sample was peripheral blood. This clonotype was obtained from a man aged 70-80 years with acute or convalescent COVID-19. The V gene is TRBV4-2, the J gene TRBJ2-7; the D gene is possibly TRBD2 (6 bases). The CDR3 DNA is TGTGCCAGCAGCCAAGCTCAACCAGGGACTGATTCCTACGAGCAGTACTTC. Protein: CASSQAQPGTDSYEQYF.